This T cell receptor beta chain stems from a study of cytomegalovirus exposure and HLA in healthy donors. Whole-study context: T cells numbering around 180 million yielded roughly 120 million unique TCR beta sequences in an earlier analysis. General observations from the study: The Asian-associated ancestry cluster reportedly had fewer N-insertions than the approximately 670-donor mean in a later analysis.

Whereas donors were nominally healthy upon sampling, unrecorded immune exposures were probable. Points on this clone: Its antigen is still unknown.

The PCR was carried out with 60 Vbeta primers and 13 Jbeta primers. TCRdb's copy holds only in-frame clones and misses some; the assay was immunoSEQ multiplex PCR. This sample's table has 200,000 or so clones. V lost 2 bases to trimming and J lost 8 bases; unmatched junction nucleotides: 18. Germline CDR1 SGHTA, CDR2 FQGNSA. This CDR3 contains 19 residues. The source is a girl aged 2 to 9 in good health and CMV-seropositive. The material sequenced was PBMCs. J is TRBJ2-2 and V is TRBV7-2, with 9 bases matching TRBD2. The CDR3 DNA follows: TGTGCCAGCAGCTTAAGGGTCCTAGCGGGAACTAGTAGAGGAGGGGAGCTGTTTTTT. It encodes CASSLRVLAGTSRGGELFF. Based on the CDR3 plus reference TRBV7-2 and TRBJ2-2, the full variable domain is GAGVSQSPSNKVTEKGKDVELRCDPISGHTALYWYRQSLGQGLEFLIYFQGNSAPDKSGLPSDRFSAERTGGSVSTLTIQRTQQEDSAVYLCASSLRVLAGTSRGGELFFGEGSRLTVL.